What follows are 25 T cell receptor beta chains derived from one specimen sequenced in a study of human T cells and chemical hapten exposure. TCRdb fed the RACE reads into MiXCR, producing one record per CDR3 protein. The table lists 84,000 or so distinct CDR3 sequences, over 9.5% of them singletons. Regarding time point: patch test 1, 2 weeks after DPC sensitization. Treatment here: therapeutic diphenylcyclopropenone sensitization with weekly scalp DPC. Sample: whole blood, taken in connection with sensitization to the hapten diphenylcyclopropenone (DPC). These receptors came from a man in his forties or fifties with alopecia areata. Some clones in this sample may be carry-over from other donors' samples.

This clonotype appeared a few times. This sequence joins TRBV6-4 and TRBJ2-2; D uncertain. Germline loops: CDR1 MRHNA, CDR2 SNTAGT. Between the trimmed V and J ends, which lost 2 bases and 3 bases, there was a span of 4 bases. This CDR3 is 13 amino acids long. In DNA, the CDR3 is TGTGCCAGCAGTGACAGGGACACCGGGGAGCTGTTTTTT. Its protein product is CASSDRDTGELFF.

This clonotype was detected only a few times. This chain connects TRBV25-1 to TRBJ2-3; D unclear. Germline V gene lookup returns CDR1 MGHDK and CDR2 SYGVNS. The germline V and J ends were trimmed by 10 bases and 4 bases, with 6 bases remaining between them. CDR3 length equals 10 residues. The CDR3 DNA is TGTGCCACCCGCTCAGATACGCAGTATTTT. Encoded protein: CATRSDTQYF.

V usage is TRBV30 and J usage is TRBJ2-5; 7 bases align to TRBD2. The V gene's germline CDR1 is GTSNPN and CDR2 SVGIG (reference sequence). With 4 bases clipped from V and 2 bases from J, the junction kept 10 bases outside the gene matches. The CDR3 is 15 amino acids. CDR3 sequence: CAWTSGAGSQETQYF. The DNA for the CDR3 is TGTGCCTGGACGTCGGGAGCGGGGAGTCAAGAGACCCAGTACTTC.

The CDR3 DNA sequence: TGCGCCAGCAGCTTTTCCCTTAGGGAGACCCAGTACTTC. Amino acid sequence: CASSFSLRETQYF. The rearrangement links TRBV5-1 to TRBJ2-5, with D uncertain. The length of the CDR3 is 13 residues. The germline V gene has CDR1 SGHRS and CDR2 YFSETQ. With 2 bases removed from V and 5 bases from J, the gap between germline ends came to 10 bases. Looking up the rest from reference TRBV5-1 and TRBJ2-5 gives the full variable domain: KAGVTQTPRYLIKTRGQQVTLSCSPISGHRSVSWYQQTPGQGLQFLFEYFSETQRNKGNFPGRFSGRQFSNSRSEMNVSTLELGDSALYLCASSFSLRETQYFGPGTRLLVL.

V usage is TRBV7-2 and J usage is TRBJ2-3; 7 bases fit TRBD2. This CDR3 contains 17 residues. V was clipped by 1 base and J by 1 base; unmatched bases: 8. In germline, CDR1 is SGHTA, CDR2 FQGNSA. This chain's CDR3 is CASSLGFASGRTDTQYF. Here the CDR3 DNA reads TGTGCCAGCAGCTTAGGATTTGCTAGCGGACGCACAGATACGCAGTATTTT.

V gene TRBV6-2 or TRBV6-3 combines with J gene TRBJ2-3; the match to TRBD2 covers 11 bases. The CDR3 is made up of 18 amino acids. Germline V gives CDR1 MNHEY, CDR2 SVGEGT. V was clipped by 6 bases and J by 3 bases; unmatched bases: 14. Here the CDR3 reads CASSPRASGRRWTDTQYF. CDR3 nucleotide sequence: TGTGCCAGCAGCCCCCGGGCTAGCGGGAGGAGGTGGACAGATACGCAGTATTTT.

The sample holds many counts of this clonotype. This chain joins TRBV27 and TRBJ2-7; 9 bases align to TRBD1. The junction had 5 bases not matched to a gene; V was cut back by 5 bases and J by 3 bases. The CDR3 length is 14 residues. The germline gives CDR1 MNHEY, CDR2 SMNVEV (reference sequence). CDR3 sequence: CASSPWDRVYEQYV. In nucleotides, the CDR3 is TGTGCCAGCAGTCCGTGGGACAGGGTCTACGAGCAGTACGTC.

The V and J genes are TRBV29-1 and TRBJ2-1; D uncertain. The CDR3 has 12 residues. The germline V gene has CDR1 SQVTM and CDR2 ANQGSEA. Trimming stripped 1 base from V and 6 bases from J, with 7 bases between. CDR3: CSVEGGTNEQFF. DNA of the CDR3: TGCAGCGTTGAAGGAGGAACCAATGAGCAGTTCTTC.

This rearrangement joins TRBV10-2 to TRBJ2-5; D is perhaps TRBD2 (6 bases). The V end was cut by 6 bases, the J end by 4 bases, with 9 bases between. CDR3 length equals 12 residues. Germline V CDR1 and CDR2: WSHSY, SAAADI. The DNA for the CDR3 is TGCGCCAGCAGGGACTATCCAGAGACCCAGTACTTC. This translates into CASRDYPETQYF.

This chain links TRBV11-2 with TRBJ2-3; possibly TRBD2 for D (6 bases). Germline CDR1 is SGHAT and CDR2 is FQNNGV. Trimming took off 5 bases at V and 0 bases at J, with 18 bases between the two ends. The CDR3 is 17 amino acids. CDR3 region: CASSPGTFPTSTDTQYF. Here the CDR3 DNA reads TGTGCCAGCAGCCCCGGGACTTTTCCGACTAGCACAGATACGCAGTATTTT.

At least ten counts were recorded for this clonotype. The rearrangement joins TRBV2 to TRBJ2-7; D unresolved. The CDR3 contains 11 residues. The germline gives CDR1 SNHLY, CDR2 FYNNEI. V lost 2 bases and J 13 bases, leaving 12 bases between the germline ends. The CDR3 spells CASSESAVGYF. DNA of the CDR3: TGTGCCAGCAGTGAATCGGCCGTTGGATACTTC.

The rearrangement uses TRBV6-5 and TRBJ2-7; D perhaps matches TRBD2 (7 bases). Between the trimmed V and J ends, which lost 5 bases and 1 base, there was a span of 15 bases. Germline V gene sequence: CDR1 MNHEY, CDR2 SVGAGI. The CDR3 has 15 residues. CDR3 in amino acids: CASSPRGRGSYEQYV. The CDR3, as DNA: TGTGCCAGCAGTCCGAGGGGGAGGGGGTCCTACGAGCAGTACGTC.

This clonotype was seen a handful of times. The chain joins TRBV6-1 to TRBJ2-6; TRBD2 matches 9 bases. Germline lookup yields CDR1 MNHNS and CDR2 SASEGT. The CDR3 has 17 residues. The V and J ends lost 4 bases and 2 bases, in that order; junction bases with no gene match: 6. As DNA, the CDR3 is TGTGCCAGCAGTGTAATAGCGGGAGATGCTGGGGCCAACGTCCTGACTTTC. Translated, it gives CASSVIAGDAGANVLTF.

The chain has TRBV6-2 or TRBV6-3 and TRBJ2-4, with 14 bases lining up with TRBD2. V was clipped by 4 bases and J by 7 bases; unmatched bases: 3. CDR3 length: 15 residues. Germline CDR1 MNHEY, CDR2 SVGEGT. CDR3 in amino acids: CASSWGLAGVNIQYF. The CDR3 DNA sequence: TGTGCCAGCAGTTGGGGACTAGCGGGAGTGAACATTCAGTACTTC.

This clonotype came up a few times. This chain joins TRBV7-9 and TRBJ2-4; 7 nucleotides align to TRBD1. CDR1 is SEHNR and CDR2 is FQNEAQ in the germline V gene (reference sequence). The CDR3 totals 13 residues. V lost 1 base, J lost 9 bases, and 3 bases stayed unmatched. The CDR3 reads CASSLGQGVIQYF. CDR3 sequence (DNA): TGTGCCAGCAGCTTAGGGCAGGGGGTCATTCAGTACTTC.

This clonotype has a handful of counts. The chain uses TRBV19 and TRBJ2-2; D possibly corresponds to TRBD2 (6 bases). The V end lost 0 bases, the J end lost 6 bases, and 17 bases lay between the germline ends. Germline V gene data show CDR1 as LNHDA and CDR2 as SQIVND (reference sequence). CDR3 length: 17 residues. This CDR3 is CASSIDPGGIVPGELFF. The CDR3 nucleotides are TGTGCCAGTAGTATAGATCCTGGAGGGATCGTACCCGGGGAGCTGTTTTTT. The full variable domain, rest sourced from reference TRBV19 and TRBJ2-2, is DGGITQSPKYLFRKEGQNVTLSCEQNLNHDAMYWYRQDPGQGLRLIYYSQIVNDFQKGDIAEGYSVSREKKESFPLTVTSAQKNPTAFYLCASSIDPGGIVPGELFFGEGSRLTVL.

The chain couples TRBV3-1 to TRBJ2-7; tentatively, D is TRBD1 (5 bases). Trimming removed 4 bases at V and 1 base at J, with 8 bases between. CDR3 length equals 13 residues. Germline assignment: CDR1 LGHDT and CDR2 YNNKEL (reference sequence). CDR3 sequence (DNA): TGTGCCAGCAGCCGAGCAGGGTCCTACGAGCAGTACGTC. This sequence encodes CASSRAGSYEQYV.

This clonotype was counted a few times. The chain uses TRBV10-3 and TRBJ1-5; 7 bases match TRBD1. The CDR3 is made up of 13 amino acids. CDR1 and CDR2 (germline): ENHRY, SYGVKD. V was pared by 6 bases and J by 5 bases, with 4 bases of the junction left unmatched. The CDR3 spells CAIRDREDQPQHF. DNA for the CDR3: TGTGCCATCAGAGACAGGGAGGATCAGCCCCAGCATTTT.

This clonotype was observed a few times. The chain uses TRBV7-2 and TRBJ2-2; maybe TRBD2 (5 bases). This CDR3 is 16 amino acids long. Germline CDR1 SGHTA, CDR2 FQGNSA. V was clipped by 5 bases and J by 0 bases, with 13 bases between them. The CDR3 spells CASSINSATNTGELFF. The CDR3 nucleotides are TGTGCCAGCAGCATAAATAGCGCCACGAACACCGGGGAGCTGTTTTTT.

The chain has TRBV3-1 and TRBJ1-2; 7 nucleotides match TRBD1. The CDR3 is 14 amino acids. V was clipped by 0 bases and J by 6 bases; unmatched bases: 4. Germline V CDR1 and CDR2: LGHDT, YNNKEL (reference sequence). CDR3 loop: CASSQDHRGNGYTF. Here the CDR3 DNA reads TGTGCCAGCAGCCAAGATCACAGGGGAAATGGCTACACCTTC. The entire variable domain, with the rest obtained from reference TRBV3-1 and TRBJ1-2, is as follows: DTAVSQTPKYLVTQMGNDKSIKCEQNLGHDTMYWYKQDSKKFLKIMFSYNNKELIINETVPNRFSPKSPDKAHLNLHINSLELGDSAVYFCASSQDHRGNGYTFGSGTRLTVV.

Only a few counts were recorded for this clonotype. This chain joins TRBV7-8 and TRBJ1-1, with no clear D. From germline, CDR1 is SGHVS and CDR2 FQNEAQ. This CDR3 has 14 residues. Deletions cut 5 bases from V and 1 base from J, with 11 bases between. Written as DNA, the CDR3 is TGTGCCAGCAGCCCGACTCAAGCGAACACTGAAGCTTTCTTT. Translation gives CASSPTQANTEAFF. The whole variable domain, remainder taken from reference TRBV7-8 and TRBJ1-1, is GAGVSQSPRYKVAKRGQDVALRCDPISGHVSLFWYQQALGQGPEFLTYFQNEAQLDKSGLPSDRFFAERPEGSVSTLKIQRTQQEDSAVYLCASSPTQANTEAFFGQGTRLTVV.

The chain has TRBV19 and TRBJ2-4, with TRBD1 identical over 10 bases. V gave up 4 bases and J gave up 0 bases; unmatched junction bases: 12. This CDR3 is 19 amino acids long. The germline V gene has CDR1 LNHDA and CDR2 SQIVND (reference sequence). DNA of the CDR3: TGTGCCAGTAGTAAGGACAGGGGGTCAAGCGATGTAGCCAAAAACATTCAGTACTTC. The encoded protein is CASSKDRGSSDVAKNIQYF. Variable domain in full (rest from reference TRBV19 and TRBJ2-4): DGGITQSPKYLFRKEGQNVTLSCEQNLNHDAMYWYRQDPGQGLRLIYYSQIVNDFQKGDIAEGYSVSREKKESFPLTVTSAQKNPTAFYLCASSKDRGSSDVAKNIQYFGAGTRLSVL.

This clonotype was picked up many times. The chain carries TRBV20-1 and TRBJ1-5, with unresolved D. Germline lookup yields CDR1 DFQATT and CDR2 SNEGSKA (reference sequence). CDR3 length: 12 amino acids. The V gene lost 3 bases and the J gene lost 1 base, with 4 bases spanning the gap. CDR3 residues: CSASESNQPQHF. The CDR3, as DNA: TGCAGTGCTAGCGAGAGCAATCAGCCCCAGCATTTT.

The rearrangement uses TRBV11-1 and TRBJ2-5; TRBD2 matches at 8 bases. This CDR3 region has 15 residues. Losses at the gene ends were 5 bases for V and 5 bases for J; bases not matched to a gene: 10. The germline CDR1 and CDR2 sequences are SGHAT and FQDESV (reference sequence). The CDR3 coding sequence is TGTGCCAGCAGCGCGACCTGGACTAGCTTTGAGACCCAGTACTTC. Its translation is CASSATWTSFETQYF.

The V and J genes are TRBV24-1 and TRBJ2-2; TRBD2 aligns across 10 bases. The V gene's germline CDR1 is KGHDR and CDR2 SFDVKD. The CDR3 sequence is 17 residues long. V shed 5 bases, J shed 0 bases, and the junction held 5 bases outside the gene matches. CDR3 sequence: CATSGVAGGTNTGELFF. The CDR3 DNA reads TGTGCCACCAGTGGCGTAGCGGGAGGAACGAACACCGGGGAGCTGTTTTTT.